A selection of T cell receptor beta chains follows, all from one sample in a study of blood T cells in healthy people across ages. MiXCR, run by TCRdb on the 5' RACE reads, gives a single entry per CDR3 protein. The data contain hundreds of thousands of distinct CDR3 sequences, around 30% of them singletons. Sequencing used blood. These receptors originate from a woman of 80 years or more in good health. CDR3s leave out the opening cysteine and the closing phenylalanine or tryptophan. The size entry is marked missing in some rows and otherwise reads once, few, many or a size class.

TRBJ2-7,TRBV6-2/TRBV6-3,many,ASSSNRDYEQY
TRBJ2-1,TRBV5-6,NA,ASSLQGLAGHVSYNEQF
NA,TRBV7-2,few,ASSLSGGYNEQY
TRBJ1-2,TRBV5-1,many,ASSLAAGANYGYT
TRBJ1-5,TRBV12-3/TRBV12-4,NA,TGSFGNQGPNQPQH
TRBJ2-7,TRBV3-1,few,ASSQDNGGAYEQY
TRBJ2-1,TRBV5-6,NA,ASSSEGVTGLGYNEQF
TRBJ2-1,TRBV2,many,ASNSGVYNEQF
TRBJ1-5,TRBV7-2,NA,ASSLGIYSNQPQH
TRBJ2-3,TRBV9,many,ASSVAAGAGTDTQY
NA,TRBV7-7,NA,ASSLYPGSYNEQY
TRBJ1-5,TRBV7-2,NA,ASSRLPSGRAEQPQH
TRBJ1-6,TRBV6-6,NA,ASREGASPLH
TRBJ2-2,TRBV20-1,NA,SARDRAGGHGELF
NA,TRBV19,NA,ASAPNLDRGRGYEQY
TRBJ2-7,TRBV6-4,many,ANTTHRGPYEQY
TRBJ2-1,TRBV24-1,NA,ATSDFRGAGGNEQF
TRBJ2-5,TRBV7-9,NA,ASSSDGRETQY
TRBJ2-4,TRBV7-8,NA,ASSLAPGGFYNEQY
TRBJ2-3,TRBV7-2,many,ASSLASGPKKDTQY
TRBJ1-6,TRBV27,few,ASSPPGAPLH
NA,TRBV19,NA,ASSIGRAGPYNEQY
TRBJ2-3,TRBV29-1,few,SHSSVAGGSGTQY
TRBJ2-5,TRBV7-2,many,ASSLVGTGGAGETQY
TRBJ2-2,TRBV2,NA,ASRDRANTGELF
NA,TRBV5-1,few,ASSLASGGSPFYNEQY
TRBJ1-4,TRBV2,NA,ASSGTGGSCEKLF
TRBJ1-1,TRBV7-9,NA,ASSPIPGGASGGTEAF
TRBJ2-1,TRBV7-2,NA,ASRRTSGSVNEQF
TRBJ1-5,TRBV20-1,few,SASRGRDNNQPQH
TRBJ1-2,TRBV6-2/TRBV6-3,NA,ASSYPNSYGYT
TRBJ2-5,TRBV12-3/TRBV12-4,many,ATSAGSVETQY
TRBJ2-3,TRBV20-1,many,SAPGLAGGQKDTQY
TRBJ2-1,TRBV6-1,NA,ASSEAPSSGNWWQF
TRBJ1-4,TRBV7-2,many,ASSSQQGANEKLF
TRBJ1-1,TRBV6-1,NA,ASSTTGPNTEAF
TRBJ2-1,TRBV28,many,ASTKLAGIYNEQF
TRBJ2-5,TRBV20-1,NA,SARDLVGRAGETQY
TRBJ1-6,TRBV6-5,NA,ASSYTGAGGKNSPLH
TRBJ2-3,TRBV9,NA,AGSVVLGGTDTQY
TRBJ1-1,TRBV11-2,many,ASSSEGTGSEAF
TRBJ2-5,TRBV20-1,many,SARDLVGWKTQY
NA,TRBV16,few,ASSQSELAGEEYEQY
TRBJ1-6,TRBV25-1,NA,ASSHGGLTGVRSPLH
TRBJ2-3,TRBV19,NA,ASSIIRGAVQDTQY
TRBJ2-2,TRBV20-1,few,SASGGLGTGELF
TRBJ1-6,TRBV11-3,NA,ASSPRTGAETYNSPLH
TRBJ2-6,TRBV7-9,many,ASSLIQGRANVLT
TRBJ1-4,TRBV5-1,NA,ASSLLSPKVNEKLF
TRBJ2-1,TRBV5-1,many,ASSLRTSGGWEQF
TRBJ1-4,TRBV7-9,NA,ASSSLGLTEKLF
TRBJ1-2,TRBV12-3/TRBV12-4,many,ASSFVGQGNRYT
TRBJ2-5,TRBV6-1,many,ASSEWFRETQY
TRBJ2-3,TRBV6-1,NA,ASSSLGGTDTQY
TRBJ2-1,TRBV4-3,NA,ASSPTSGGAGEAQF
TRBJ2-1,TRBV6-2/TRBV6-3,many,ASSLPPPTPYNEQF